A selection of T cell receptor beta chains follows, all from one sample in a study of human versus mouse CDR3 diversity and MHC coevolution. Data came from immunoSEQ multiplex PCR; TCRdb stores just in-frame clones and leaves some out. Of about 60,000 clones in the sample, over 90% were seen once. The sequenced sample consisted of naive CD4+ T cells from blood. The receptor source for this set is a person aged 60 to 70 in good health. CDR3s include the opening cysteine and the closing phenylalanine or tryptophan. Each record gives: V gene, clone size, J gene, D gene, CDR3 length, CDR3 DNA, CDR3 protein. A D gene is named only where the DNA matches it firmly. Where a row states a size, it is once, few, many or the class of an expanded clone; other rows omit it.

v_call: TRBV6-1; clone_size: NA; j_call: TRBJ1-1; d_call: NA; cdr3_length: 15; cdr3_nt: TGTGCCAGCAGAAATACAGGGAGGGCCAACACTGAAGCTTTCTTT; cdr3_aa: CASRNTGRANTEAFF
v_call: TRBV9; clone_size: NA; j_call: TRBJ1-2; d_call: NA; cdr3_length: 18; cdr3_nt: TGTGCCAGCAGCACCCAAGCGCTGGACGGCGGGGGTGAATATGGCTACACCTTC; cdr3_aa: CASSTQALDGGGEYGYTF
v_call: TRBV5-4; clone_size: NA; j_call: TRBJ1-1; d_call: NA; cdr3_length: 16; cdr3_nt: TGTGCCAGCAGCCCCGGGGGAGGGAGTGGCGGCACTGAAGCTTTCTTT; cdr3_aa: CASSPGGGSGGTEAFF
v_call: TRBV28; clone_size: NA; j_call: TRBJ2-7; d_call: NA; cdr3_length: 12; cdr3_nt: TGTGCCGTCTTTGGGGGGTCGGGGGAGCAGTACTTC; cdr3_aa: CAVFGGSGEQYF
v_call: TRBV7-7; clone_size: NA; j_call: TRBJ2-7; d_call: NA; cdr3_length: 13; cdr3_nt: TGTGCCAGCAGCGTACGGCGGGGATACGAGCAGTACTTC; cdr3_aa: CASSVRRGYEQYF
v_call: TRBV5-1; clone_size: NA; j_call: TRBJ2-7; d_call: NA; cdr3_length: 15; cdr3_nt: TGCGCCAGCAGTCCGTCAGGCCGTAACCCCTACGAGCAGTACTTC; cdr3_aa: CASSPSGRNPYEQYF
v_call: TRBV9; clone_size: NA; j_call: TRBJ2-3; d_call: NA; cdr3_length: 17; cdr3_nt: TGTGCCAGCAGCCCAAACCTAGGCCGGGAGAGGGCAGATACGCAGTATTTT; cdr3_aa: CASSPNLGRERADTQYF
v_call: TRBV2; clone_size: NA; j_call: TRBJ1-1; d_call: TRBD1; cdr3_length: 14; cdr3_nt: TGTGCCAGCCGAAGGACAGGGCTAAACACTGAAGCTTTCTTT; cdr3_aa: CASRRTGLNTEAFF
v_call: TRBV19; clone_size: NA; j_call: TRBJ2-1; d_call: NA; cdr3_length: 14; cdr3_nt: TGTGCCAGTAGTCCGACAGGAGACTACAATGAGCAGTTCTTC; cdr3_aa: CASSPTGDYNEQFF
v_call: TRBV4-1; clone_size: NA; j_call: TRBJ2-3; d_call: TRBD2; cdr3_length: 19; cdr3_nt: TGCGCCAGCAGCCAAGATCCCAAGACTAGCGGGATTAGCACAGATACGCAGTATTTT; cdr3_aa: CASSQDPKTSGISTDTQYF
v_call: TRBV19; clone_size: few; j_call: TRBJ1-3; d_call: TRBD1; cdr3_length: 13; cdr3_nt: TGTGCCGGAAGGGACAGGGGGTCGAACACCATATATTTT; cdr3_aa: CAGRDRGSNTIYF
v_call: TRBV6-6; clone_size: NA; j_call: TRBJ2-2; d_call: NA; cdr3_length: 16; cdr3_nt: TGTGCCAGCAGTCTTCCCCAAGGGCAGGGTACCGGGGAGCTGTTTTTT; cdr3_aa: CASSLPQGQGTGELFF
v_call: TRBV6-5; clone_size: NA; j_call: TRBJ2-7; d_call: TRBD1; cdr3_length: 14; cdr3_nt: TGTGCCAGCAGTTCGGGACAGTTTGTCAACGAGCAGTACTTC; cdr3_aa: CASSSGQFVNEQYF
v_call: TRBV7-3; clone_size: NA; j_call: TRBJ1-1; d_call: NA; cdr3_length: 14; cdr3_nt: TGTGCCAGCAGCCGCCATGACAGAGACACTGAAGCTTTCTTT; cdr3_aa: CASSRHDRDTEAFF
v_call: TRBV29-1; clone_size: NA; j_call: TRBJ2-7; d_call: NA; cdr3_length: 14; cdr3_nt: TGCAGCGGATCGAGGGGGGGGGACCTACGAGGGCAGTACTTC; cdr3_aa: CSGSRGGDLRGQYF
v_call: TRBV6-5; clone_size: once; j_call: TRBJ1-2; d_call: TRBD1; cdr3_length: 14; cdr3_nt: TGTGCCAGCAGGCCCCCCGGGACAGTCTATGGCTACACCTTC; cdr3_aa: CASRPPGTVYGYTF
v_call: TRBV2; clone_size: NA; j_call: TRBJ2-3; d_call: TRBD2; cdr3_length: 16; cdr3_nt: TGTGCCAGCAGTGCGGGTAGCGGGAGGGCCGCAGATACGCAGTATTTT; cdr3_aa: CASSAGSGRAADTQYF
v_call: TRBV5-6; clone_size: NA; j_call: TRBJ2-1; d_call: NA; cdr3_length: 11; cdr3_nt: TGTGCCAGCACCTCCCCCGGTGAGCAGTTCTTC; cdr3_aa: CASTSPGEQFF
v_call: TRBV4-1; clone_size: NA; j_call: TRBJ2-2; d_call: NA; cdr3_length: 19; cdr3_nt: TGCGCCAGCAGCTTAAGTCCTCACAGGGCTTCGGGTGACACCGGGGAGCTGTTTTTT; cdr3_aa: CASSLSPHRASGDTGELFF
v_call: TRBV27; clone_size: NA; j_call: TRBJ2-7; d_call: NA; cdr3_length: 15; cdr3_nt: TGTGCCAGCAGTTTAAGGTTTGTCGGGGGAAACGAGCAGTACTTC; cdr3_aa: CASSLRFVGGNEQYF
v_call: TRBV15; clone_size: NA; j_call: TRBJ2-1; d_call: TRBD2; cdr3_length: 17; cdr3_nt: TGTGCCACCAGCAGAGGACAGGGACTAGCGGGGGTCAATGAGCAGTTCTTC; cdr3_aa: CATSRGQGLAGVNEQFF
v_call: TRBV25-1; clone_size: NA; j_call: TRBJ2-3; d_call: NA; cdr3_length: 15; cdr3_nt: TGTGCCAGCAGTGAATTATGGAGTAGCACAGATACGCAGTATTTT; cdr3_aa: CASSELWSSTDTQYF
v_call: TRBV19; clone_size: NA; j_call: TRBJ1-5; d_call: NA; cdr3_length: 15; cdr3_nt: TGTGCCAGTACCTTAGATCGGGACTTCCGTCAGCCCCAGCATTTT; cdr3_aa: CASTLDRDFRQPQHF
v_call: TRBV5-1; clone_size: NA; j_call: TRBJ2-7; d_call: NA; cdr3_length: 12; cdr3_nt: TGCGCCAGCAGCTCGGAGGGCTACGAGCAGTACTTC; cdr3_aa: CASSSEGYEQYF
v_call: TRBV19; clone_size: few; j_call: TRBJ1-1; d_call: NA; cdr3_length: 12; cdr3_nt: TGTGCCAGTAGTATTCTGGGCAGGGTGGCTTTCTTT; cdr3_aa: CASSILGRVAFF
v_call: TRBV6-6; clone_size: NA; j_call: TRBJ1-1; d_call: NA; cdr3_length: 15; cdr3_nt: TGTGCCAGCAGTTACTCGGCGGGAAGGAACACTGAAGCTTTCTTT; cdr3_aa: CASSYSAGRNTEAFF